These T cell receptor beta chains were read from a single sample in a study of T cells in Graves' hyperthyroidism and ophthalmopathy. Each CDR3 protein is one row after TCRdb ran MiXCR on the multiplex PCR reads. The sample has hundreds of thousands of distinct CDR3 sequences; 16% are singletons. The sequencing sample was made of blood. The receptor source for this set is a woman between 18 and 29 years old with Graves' ophthalmopathy. The CDR3 runs from the conserved cysteine through the conserved F or W. Fields, in order: V gene, D gene, clone size, J gene, CDR3 protein, CDR3 DNA. A D gene is named only where the DNA matches it firmly. Size tells how often a clone was seen (once, few, many) or the class of an expanded clone, and some rows leave it out.

V gene: TRBV2; D gene: -; clone size: -; J gene: TRBJ2-2; CDR3 protein: CASWRGQNTGELFF; CDR3 DNA: TGTGCCAGCTGGAGGGGACAGAACACCGGGGAGCTGTTTTTT
V gene: TRBV18; D gene: -; clone size: -; J gene: TRBJ1-2; CDR3 protein: CASSPQGQSYGYTF; CDR3 DNA: TGTGCCAGCTCACCACAGGGACAATCCTATGGCTACACCTTC
V gene: TRBV3-1; D gene: -; clone size: many; J gene: TRBJ2-1; CDR3 protein: CASSQDAGPYNEQFF; CDR3 DNA: TGTGCCAGCAGCCAAGATGCCGGGCCATACAATGAGCAGTTCTTC
V gene: TRBV28; D gene: TRBD2; clone size: many; J gene: TRBJ2-7; CDR3 protein: CASSFSGRYHEQYF; CDR3 DNA: TGTGCCAGCAGTTTCTCCGGGAGGTACCACGAGCAGTACTTC
V gene: TRBV5-1; D gene: TRBD2; clone size: once; J gene: TRBJ2-7; CDR3 protein: CASSGASGNYEQYF; CDR3 DNA: TGCGCCAGCAGTGGAGCTAGCGGGAACTACGAGCAGTACTTC
V gene: TRBV7-2; D gene: TRBD2; clone size: -; J gene: TRBJ2-1; CDR3 protein: CASSTTSGSRDEQFF; CDR3 DNA: TGTGCCAGCAGCACGACTAGCGGGAGTCGGGATGAGCAGTTCTTC
V gene: TRBV11-2; D gene: TRBD2; clone size: few; J gene: TRBJ2-7; CDR3 protein: CASSLANGGTYEQYF; CDR3 DNA: TGTGCCAGCAGCTTAGCTAACGGGGGGACCTACGAGCAGTACTTC
V gene: TRBV6-1; D gene: -; clone size: many; J gene: TRBJ2-7; CDR3 protein: CASSPGVQYEQYF; CDR3 DNA: TGTGCCAGCAGTCCCGGGGTTCAATACGAGCAGTACTTC
V gene: TRBV4-2; D gene: -; clone size: many; J gene: TRBJ1-1; CDR3 protein: CASSPSSGSKNTEAFF; CDR3 DNA: TGTGCCAGCAGCCCTTCGTCAGGGAGCAAGAACACTGAAGCTTTCTTT
V gene: TRBV3-1; D gene: TRBD2; clone size: many; J gene: TRBJ2-5; CDR3 protein: CASSQHWGSGSPETQYF; CDR3 DNA: TGTGCCAGCAGCCAACATTGGGGTAGCGGGAGTCCAGAGACCCAGTACTTC
V gene: TRBV28; D gene: -; clone size: many; J gene: TRBJ1-5; CDR3 protein: CASIKRGHANQPQHF; CDR3 DNA: TGTGCCAGCATAAAGAGGGGACATGCAAATCAGCCCCAGCATTTT
V gene: TRBV28; D gene: -; clone size: many; J gene: TRBJ2-7; CDR3 protein: CASSPTLDTGEEQYF; CDR3 DNA: TGTGCCAGCAGTCCAACTCTAGACACGGGGGAGGAGCAGTACTTC
V gene: TRBV7-9; D gene: TRBD1; clone size: many; J gene: TRBJ1-3; CDR3 protein: CASSNRQGAAFSGNTIYF; CDR3 DNA: TGTGCCAGCAGCAACCGACAGGGGGCCGCCTTCTCTGGAAACACCATATATTTT
V gene: TRBV12-3/TRBV12-4; D gene: -; clone size: many; J gene: TRBJ1-1; CDR3 protein: CASSLGGPAFF; CDR3 DNA: TGTGCCAGCAGTTTGGGGGGGCCAGCTTTCTTT
V gene: TRBV6-6; D gene: TRBD2; clone size: many; J gene: TRBJ2-7; CDR3 protein: CASSYSGLAGGTYEQYF; CDR3 DNA: TGTGCCAGCAGTTACTCCGGACTAGCGGGAGGAACCTACGAGCAGTACTTC
V gene: TRBV12-5; D gene: -; clone size: -; J gene: TRBJ1-1; CDR3 protein: CASGSPRSGATEAFF; CDR3 DNA: TGTGCTAGTGGTTCGCCGAGGTCAGGGGCCACTGAAGCTTTCTTT
V gene: TRBV28; D gene: -; clone size: many; J gene: TRBJ1-5; CDR3 protein: CASSLGLGGFGQPQHF; CDR3 DNA: TGTGCCAGCAGTTTAGGTTTGGGGGGGTTTGGCCAGCCCCAGCATTTT
V gene: TRBV13; D gene: TRBD2; clone size: -; J gene: TRBJ2-1; CDR3 protein: CASTPSGRAPGNEQFF; CDR3 DNA: TGTGCCAGCACTCCTAGCGGGAGGGCCCCGGGGAATGAGCAGTTCTTC
V gene: TRBV28; D gene: TRBD1; clone size: -; J gene: TRBJ1-2; CDR3 protein: CASRERTGLNYGYTF; CDR3 DNA: TGTGCCAGCAGAGAGAGGACAGGGCTTAACTATGGCTACACCTTC
V gene: TRBV18; D gene: TRBD2; clone size: many; J gene: TRBJ2-5; CDR3 protein: CASSPKGSSGENQETQYF; CDR3 DNA: TGTGCCAGCTCACCAAAGGGTTCCAGCGGGGAAAACCAAGAGACCCAGTACTTC
V gene: TRBV3-1; D gene: TRBD2; clone size: many; J gene: TRBJ2-3; CDR3 protein: CASSLLAGPDTQYF; CDR3 DNA: TGTGCCAGCAGCCTACTAGCGGGGCCAGATACGCAGTATTTT
V gene: TRBV12-5; D gene: -; clone size: many; J gene: TRBJ1-3; CDR3 protein: CASGFGLSGNTIYF; CDR3 DNA: TGTGCTAGTGGTTTTGGCCTCTCTGGAAACACCATATATTTT
V gene: TRBV7-2; D gene: TRBD2; clone size: -; J gene: TRBJ2-1; CDR3 protein: CASSQWTSGGVNEQFF; CDR3 DNA: TGTGCCAGCAGCCAATGGACTAGCGGGGGCGTTAATGAGCAGTTCTTC
V gene: TRBV6-1; D gene: -; clone size: many; J gene: TRBJ2-7; CDR3 protein: CASSVLVGAEQYF; CDR3 DNA: TGTGCCAGCAGTGTTTTGGTGGGCGCCGAGCAGTACTTC
V gene: TRBV4-3; D gene: -; clone size: many; J gene: TRBJ1-5; CDR3 protein: CASSQATGHQPQHF; CDR3 DNA: TGCGCCAGCAGCCAAGCCACAGGGCATCAGCCCCAGCATTTT
V gene: TRBV18; D gene: -; clone size: many; J gene: TRBJ1-4; CDR3 protein: CASSDPGNEKLFF; CDR3 DNA: TGTGCCAGCTCAGACCCGGGTAATGAAAAACTGTTTTTT
V gene: TRBV12-5; D gene: TRBD2; clone size: many; J gene: TRBJ2-2; CDR3 protein: CASGLVLAGGRTGELFF; CDR3 DNA: TGTGCTAGTGGTTTGGTACTAGCGGGGGGGCGTACCGGGGAGCTGTTTTTT
V gene: TRBV7-3; D gene: TRBD2; clone size: many; J gene: TRBJ2-2; CDR3 protein: CASSLPGLAGGLNTGELFF; CDR3 DNA: TGTGCCAGCAGCTTGCCGGGACTAGCGGGAGGACTGAACACCGGGGAGCTGTTTTTT
V gene: TRBV11-2; D gene: TRBD2; clone size: many; J gene: TRBJ2-1; CDR3 protein: CASSLGGLAPNEQFF; CDR3 DNA: TGTGCCAGCAGCTTAGGGGGACTAGCCCCCAATGAGCAGTTCTTC
V gene: TRBV28; D gene: -; clone size: many; J gene: TRBJ1-4; CDR3 protein: CASSTGTVATNEKLFF; CDR3 DNA: TGTGCCAGCAGTACCGGGACGGTTGCAACTAATGAAAAACTGTTTTTT
V gene: TRBV6-2/TRBV6-3; D gene: TRBD2; clone size: many; J gene: TRBJ2-1; CDR3 protein: CASSPGLAIHEQFF; CDR3 DNA: TGTGCCAGCAGTCCGGGACTAGCAATCCATGAGCAGTTCTTC
V gene: TRBV7-3; D gene: -; clone size: few; J gene: TRBJ2-2; CDR3 protein: CASSSTYRATGELFF; CDR3 DNA: TGTGCCAGCAGCTCGACATACAGGGCCACCGGGGAGCTGTTTTTT
V gene: TRBV24-1; D gene: TRBD1; clone size: many; J gene: TRBJ2-1; CDR3 protein: CATSASHRGDEQFF; CDR3 DNA: TGTGCCACCAGTGCATCACACAGGGGCGATGAGCAGTTCTTC
V gene: TRBV11-2; D gene: -; clone size: -; J gene: TRBJ1-1; CDR3 protein: CASSLSGAGTTEGVTEAFF; CDR3 DNA: TGTGCCAGCAGCTTATCCGGGGCGGGGACAACAGAAGGGGTCACTGAAGCTTTCTTT
V gene: TRBV2; D gene: TRBD1; clone size: many; J gene: TRBJ1-4; CDR3 protein: CASSAEGQPNEKLFF; CDR3 DNA: TGTGCCAGCAGCGCCGAGGGACAGCCCAATGAAAAACTGTTTTTT
V gene: TRBV20-1; D gene: TRBD1; clone size: many; J gene: TRBJ2-2; CDR3 protein: CSAIGTGGTGELFF; CDR3 DNA: TGCAGTGCCATAGGGACAGGGGGCACCGGGGAGCTGTTTTTT
V gene: TRBV3-1; D gene: -; clone size: many; J gene: TRBJ2-5; CDR3 protein: CASTRLGETQYF; CDR3 DNA: TGTGCCAGCACCCGGTTAGGAGAGACCCAGTACTTC
V gene: TRBV5-6; D gene: -; clone size: many; J gene: TRBJ2-7; CDR3 protein: CASSLVGLAEVAYEQYF; CDR3 DNA: TGTGCCAGCAGCTTGGTCGGACTTGCGGAAGTTGCCTACGAGCAGTACTTC
V gene: TRBV2; D gene: TRBD1; clone size: many; J gene: TRBJ2-5; CDR3 protein: CASTFDRARETQYF; CDR3 DNA: TGTGCCAGCACCTTTGACAGGGCCAGAGAGACCCAGTACTTC
V gene: TRBV12-5; D gene: TRBD1; clone size: many; J gene: TRBJ1-2; CDR3 protein: CASAGGLPGDGYTF; CDR3 DNA: TGTGCTAGTGCAGGGGGTCTCCCGGGGGATGGCTACACCTTC
V gene: TRBV19; D gene: TRBD1; clone size: -; J gene: TRBJ2-2; CDR3 protein: CASSIGQGELFF; CDR3 DNA: TGTGCCAGTAGTATCGGGCAGGGGGAACTGTTTTTT
V gene: TRBV11-2; D gene: -; clone size: many; J gene: TRBJ1-1; CDR3 protein: CASSEPAGAVAFF; CDR3 DNA: TGTGCCAGCAGCGAACCCGCGGGGGCGGTAGCTTTCTTT
V gene: TRBV18; D gene: TRBD1; clone size: many; J gene: TRBJ1-3; CDR3 protein: CASSPNRGASGNTIYF; CDR3 DNA: TGTGCCAGCTCACCAAACAGGGGGGCCTCTGGAAACACCATATATTTT
V gene: TRBV20-1; D gene: -; clone size: many; J gene: TRBJ2-7; CDR3 protein: CSARSGLTYEQYF; CDR3 DNA: TGCAGTGCCCGAAGCGGGCTTACCTACGAGCAGTACTTC
V gene: TRBV12-3/TRBV12-4; D gene: TRBD1; clone size: -; J gene: TRBJ1-1; CDR3 protein: CASSYRGLLNTEAFF; CDR3 DNA: TGTGCCAGCAGTTACAGGGGGCTACTGAACACTGAAGCTTTCTTT
V gene: TRBV4-3; D gene: TRBD2; clone size: -; J gene: TRBJ2-3; CDR3 protein: CASSQETSGRGWADTQYF; CDR3 DNA: TGCGCCAGCAGCCAAGAAACTAGCGGGAGGGGGTGGGCAGATACGCAGTATTTT
V gene: TRBV13; D gene: TRBD2; clone size: once; J gene: TRBJ2-7; CDR3 protein: CASSLRGEAEQYF; CDR3 DNA: TGTGCCAGCAGCCTCCGGGGGGAGGCCGAGCAGTACTTC
V gene: TRBV16; D gene: -; clone size: many; J gene: TRBJ1-2; CDR3 protein: CASSQSPLWGPGDYGYTF; CDR3 DNA: TGTGCCAGCAGCCAATCCCCTCTGTGGGGTCCCGGGGACTATGGCTACACCTTC
V gene: TRBV10-3; D gene: -; clone size: many; J gene: TRBJ2-7; CDR3 protein: CAISESSGNVLREQYF; CDR3 DNA: TGTGCCATCAGTGAGTCATCGGGGAATGTTTTGCGCGAGCAGTACTTC
V gene: TRBV12-3/TRBV12-4; D gene: -; clone size: many; J gene: TRBJ2-3; CDR3 protein: CASSFLLRGRSDTQYF; CDR3 DNA: TGTGCCAGCAGTTTCTTGCTGCGGGGGCGGTCAGATACGCAGTATTTT
V gene: TRBV6-6; D gene: TRBD1; clone size: many; J gene: TRBJ2-1; CDR3 protein: CASSYYGQGRNNEQFF; CDR3 DNA: TGTGCCAGCAGTTACTATGGACAGGGAAGAAACAATGAGCAGTTCTTC
V gene: TRBV4-2; D gene: -; clone size: many; J gene: TRBJ2-7; CDR3 protein: CASSQDPNSYEQYF; CDR3 DNA: TGTGCCAGCAGCCAAGATCCCAACTCCTACGAGCAGTACTTC
V gene: TRBV20-1; D gene: -; clone size: -; J gene: TRBJ1-1; CDR3 protein: CSARGGGQVTEAFF; CDR3 DNA: TGCAGTGCTAGAGGGGGGGGGCAGGTGACTGAAGCTTTCTTT
V gene: TRBV4-1; D gene: -; clone size: many; J gene: TRBJ1-2; CDR3 protein: CASSQDGTYGYTF; CDR3 DNA: TGCGCCAGCAGCCAAGATGGGACCTATGGCTACACCTTC
V gene: TRBV24-1; D gene: TRBD2; clone size: -; J gene: TRBJ2-3; CDR3 protein: CATSDSTGLAGTDTQYF; CDR3 DNA: TGTGCCACCAGTGATTCGACGGGACTAGCGGGCACAGATACGCAGTATTTT
V gene: TRBV20-1; D gene: -; clone size: many; J gene: TRBJ2-7; CDR3 protein: CSARTRQVRSGEQYF; CDR3 DNA: TGCAGTGCCCGGACCCGACAGGTACGGTCTGGGGAGCAGTACTTC